What follows are 9 T cell receptor beta chains derived from one specimen sequenced in a study of T cells in Graves' hyperthyroidism and ophthalmopathy. Researchers took RNA transcripts and amplified the TCR beta CDR3 regions from them. HTBI primers drove first-round RT-PCR of the TCR CDR3. Via MiXCR, TCRdb re-called the multiplex PCR reads, giving one row per CDR3 protein. The profile shows some 490,000 distinct CDR3 sequences, less than 25% of them singletons. Sequencing was performed on blood. The source is a woman in her 70s with Graves' ophthalmopathy.

This clonotype was seen more than once but under ten times. The chain has TRBV11-1 and TRBJ2-3; weak D call: TRBD2 (5 bases). With 5 bases removed from V and 8 bases from J, the gap between germline ends came to 11 bases. This CDR3 is built from 12 residues. Germline CDR1 SGHAT, CDR2 FQDESV (reference sequence). The CDR3 DNA is TGTGCCAGCAGCGAACTCGGAGGTACGCAGTATTTT. This sequence encodes CASSELGGTQYF.

A few counts support this clonotype. The chain is built from TRBV7-9 and TRBJ1-4; no clear D gene. Germline V gives CDR1 SEHNR, CDR2 FQNEAQ (reference sequence). V lost 5 bases and J 8 bases, leaving 12 bases between the germline ends. CDR3 length: 13 residues. CDR3 loop: CASSRGSGEKLFF. The CDR3 nucleotides are TGTGCCAGCAGCCGAGGATCTGGCGAAAAACTGTTTTTT.

This clonotype was observed a single time. The rearrangement uses TRBV3-1 and TRBJ2-7; D is ambiguous. Germline assignment: CDR1 LGHDT and CDR2 YNNKEL (reference sequence). V was clipped by 0 bases and J by 2 bases, with 8 bases between them. The CDR3 extends over 14 amino acids. The CDR3 sequence: CASSQEPATYEQYF. Here the CDR3 DNA reads TGTGCCAGCAGCCAAGAGCCTGCGACCTACGAGCAGTACTTC.

This clonotype was recorded a few times. The rearrangement links TRBV7-8 to TRBJ1-2; 7 positions agree with TRBD1. V dropped 0 bases and J dropped 4; count of bases not matched to a gene: 8. CDR1 is SGHVS and CDR2 is FQNEAQ in the germline V gene. The CDR3 is 16 amino acids. CDR3 bases: TGTGCCAGCAGCTTAGCGCAGACAGGGAGCGGCTATGGCTACACCTTC. Encoded protein: CASSLAQTGSGYGYTF.

V and J are TRBV6-1 and TRBJ1-1; TRBD1 might be the D (5 bases). Germline loops: CDR1 MNHNS, CDR2 SASEGT. Trimming shortened V by 5 bases and J by 3 bases, and 25 bases separated the two germline ends. CDR3 length: 18 amino acids. The CDR3: CASSYEFGGSGWDTEAFF. CDR3 nucleotide sequence: TGTGCCAGCAGTTACGAGTTCGGGGGAAGCGGCTGGGACACTGAAGCTTTCTTT.

In regard to this clonotype: A read error is likely, as this CDR3 ends without the conserved phenylalanine or tryptophan. The gene calls are TRBV9 and TRBJ2-5; 7 bases agree with TRBD2. Germline CDR1 and CDR2: SGDLS and YYNGEE. The CDR3 consists of 16 residues. The chain's CDR3 is CASSVVGTSDQETQYL. DNA of the CDR3: TGTGCCAGCAGTGTAGTAGGTACTAGCGACCAAGAGACCCAGTACCTC.

This clonotype has just a few counts. This chain connects TRBV19 to TRBJ2-1, with 7 positions matching TRBD1. V dropped 5 bases and J dropped 0; count of bases not matched to a gene: 10. This CDR3 has 17 residues. Per the germline V gene, CDR1 is LNHDA and CDR2 is SQIVND (reference sequence). The CDR3 DNA is TGTGCCAGTAGTCCAGACTTGACAGGGCACTCCTACAATGAGCAGTTCTTC. Residues: CASSPDLTGHSYNEQFF.

This clonotype was counted many times. The chain recombines TRBV28 with TRBJ2-5; no reliable D call. Germline V gene lookup returns CDR1 MDHEN and CDR2 SYDVKM. This CDR3 contains 18 residues. V gave up 5 bases and J gave up 1 base, with 23 bases separating them. The CDR3 bases are TGTGCCAGCAGTCCCCCGGCCGGGCAGAGAGGTAGCCAAGAGACCCAGTACTTC. Translating it yields CASSPPAGQRGSQETQYF. The whole variable domain, filled in from reference TRBV28 and TRBJ2-5, reads DVKVTQSSRYLVKRTGEKVFLECVQDMDHENMFWYRQDPGLGLRLIYFSYDVKMKEKGDIPEGYSVSREKKERFSLILESASTNQTSMYLCASSPPAGQRGSQETQYFGPGTRLLVL.

This clonotype was seen more than once but under ten times. The rearrangement uses TRBV19 and TRBJ2-3; 16 bases fit TRBD2. The J segment lost 4 bases and the V segment lost 7 bases, leaving 5 bases of the junction unmatched. Looked up from germline, CDR1 is LNHDA and CDR2 is SQIVND (reference sequence). The CDR3 has 16 residues. The CDR3 DNA is TGTGCCAGTACCTCGGGACTAGCGGGGGGGGCAGATACGCAGTATTTT. Translation: CASTSGLAGGADTQYF.